This TCR beta chain was documented in a study of Ad26.COV2.S vaccination and SARS-CoV-2 variants. Worth noting for this clone: Its antigen is not identified.

The germline V gene encodes CDR1 MNHEY and CDR2 SVGEGT. The germline V and J ends were trimmed by 6 bases and 0 bases, with 11 bases remaining between them. This CDR3 is built from 14 residues. Study results and caveats: The breadth of spike-specific CD8+ and CD4+ T cell responses after vaccination was reportedly substantial. Placebo recipients showed lower spike-specific TCR breadth than vaccinees.

Clones were sequenced by immunoSEQ multiplex PCR, and TCRdb holds only the in-frame ones, with some missing. The sample shows more than 40,000 clones, roughly 80% of them seen only once. The chain combines TRBV6-2 or TRBV6-3 with TRBJ1-1; D gene ambiguous. The sequencing used peripheral blood, collected after recovery from COVID-19. This clonotype was obtained from a human donor who had recovered from COVID-19. The CDR3 DNA follows: TGTGCCAGCAGCCAACAGCTCATGAACACTGAAGCTTTCTTT. Encoded protein: CASSQQLMNTEAFF.